One sample yielded the 29 T cell receptor beta chains listed below, sequenced in a study. One entry per CDR3 protein results from TCRdb running MiXCR on the 5' RACE reads. The repertoire holds roughly 50,000 distinct CDR3 sequences, with 15% to 20% as singletons. Sequencing was done on a sample of naive CD4+ T cells sorted from blood. Documented subset: naive CD4+ T cells, CD4+CD45RA+CD25-. The receptor source for this set is a female donor with breast cancer.

This clonotype was observed a handful of times. V and J are TRBV18 and TRBJ2-3; D gene unclear. The V and J ends lost 2 bases and 4 bases respectively, with 10 bases between them. Germline V gene sequence: CDR1 KGHSH, CDR2 LQKENI. The CDR3 is 14 amino acids. CDR3 DNA sequence: TGTGCCAGCTCACCAAGCGAGGTCCCAGATACGCAGTATTTT. Its translation: CASSPSEVPDTQYF.

This clonotype came up a few times. The genes are TRBV20-1 and TRBJ2-5, with TRBD2 as a possible D gene (5 bases). Trimming pared 3 bases from V and 5 bases from J, leaving 10 bases between. Germline V gene lookup returns CDR1 DFQATT and CDR2 SNEGSKA (reference sequence). The CDR3 sequence is 12 residues long. The CDR3, as DNA: TGCAGTGCTAGGGCTCCGGGGGAGACCCAGTACTTC. The encoded protein is CSARAPGETQYF.

The chain recombines TRBV7-2 with TRBJ2-1; TRBD2 agrees at 7 bases. The CDR3 contains 15 residues. V was pared by 5 bases and J by 8 bases, with 12 bases of the junction left unmatched. Germline V gene data show CDR1 as SGHTA and CDR2 as FQGNSA. The CDR3 DNA reads TGTGCCAGCAGCCTTTCTAGCGGTTGGGGCGATGAGCAGTTCTTC. Its translation is CASSLSSGWGDEQFF.

The chain combines TRBV20-1 with TRBJ1-3, with 7 bases aligning to TRBD1. V lost 6 bases to trimming and J lost 2 bases; unmatched junction nucleotides: 10. Germline V gives CDR1 DFQATT, CDR2 SNEGSKA (reference sequence). The CDR3 totals 15 residues. The CDR3 protein is CSAASSQGAGNTIYF. The CDR3 bases are TGCAGTGCCGCCTCCTCTCAGGGGGCTGGAAACACCATATATTTT.

As regards this clonotype: A read error may be the cause here, since a much bigger clone is one base away. The rearrangement uses TRBV29-1 and TRBJ1-1, with D possibly being TRBD1 (5 bases). The CDR3 consists of 12 residues. Trimming cost V 5 bases and J 3 bases, with 10 bases left between them. CDR1 is SQVTM and CDR2 is ANQGSEA in the germline V gene. The CDR3 DNA reads as TGCAGCGTTAACAGGAGAGACACTGAAGCTTTCTTT. Its translation is CSVNRRDTEAFF.

This clonotype appeared many times. The chain combines TRBV5-1 with TRBJ2-3, with D uncertain. Per germline, CDR1 SGHRS and CDR2 YFSETQ. Trimming took 3 bases from V and 3 from J, leaving 8 bases between them. CDR3 length equals 13 residues. CDR3 residues: CASSSMGTDTQYF. The CDR3 DNA is TGCGCCAGCAGCTCCATGGGGACAGATACGCAGTATTTT.

This clonotype was counted between two and nine times. J is TRBJ2-2 and V is TRBV5-1, with D maybe TRBD2 (6 bases). Trimming took 4 bases from V and 3 from J, leaving 16 bases between them. This CDR3 has 16 amino acids. Germline CDR1 is SGHRS and CDR2 is YFSETQ. The DNA for the CDR3 is TGCGCCAGCAGCCGGGACTCGAGACGGGACACCGGGGAGCTGTTTTTT. Protein sequence: CASSRDSRRDTGELFF.

The sample holds many counts of this clonotype. The chain is built from TRBV2 and TRBJ1-1; D not resolved. The V gene's germline CDR1 is SNHLY and CDR2 FYNNEI. The V end lost 3 bases, the J end lost 4 bases, and 9 bases lay between the germline ends. The CDR3 sequence is 13 residues long. The CDR3 nucleotides read TGTGCCAGCAGTGAGGTGGGCATCACTGAAGCTTTCTTT. Translating it yields CASSEVGITEAFF.

In the case of this clonotype: Given the absence of the conserved phenylalanine or tryptophan at the CDR3 end, a read error is likely. This sequence joins TRBV20-1 and TRBJ2-5; D possibly corresponds to TRBD1 (5 bases). CDR1 DFQATT and CDR2 SNEGSKA come from the germline V gene (reference sequence). V was shortened by 0 bases and J by 4 bases, with 12 bases between the two germline ends. CDR3 length equals 14 residues. The CDR3 DNA follows: TGCAGTGCTAGAGATAGGGGCAACCTAGAGACCCAGTACGTC. Translation: CSARDRGNLETQYV.

V gene TRBV7-8 combines with J gene TRBJ2-7; 7 bases are a match to TRBD2. V gave up 5 bases and J gave up 0 bases; unmatched junction bases: 4. CDR1 and CDR2 (germline): SGHVS, FQNEAQ. This CDR3 spans 14 amino acids. Written as DNA, the CDR3 is TGTGCCAGCAGCCGCACTAGCGCCTCCTACGAGCAGTACTTC. Its translation is CASSRTSASYEQYF. Based on the CDR3 plus reference TRBV7-8 and TRBJ2-7, the full variable domain is GAGVSQSPRYKVAKRGQDVALRCDPISGHVSLFWYQQALGQGPEFLTYFQNEAQLDKSGLPSDRFFAERPEGSVSTLKIQRTQQEDSAVYLCASSRTSASYEQYFGPGTRLTVT.

This clonotype was recorded a few times. The J gene is TRBJ2-7, the V gene TRBV5-1; TRBD1 matches at 8 bases. CDR1 and CDR2 (germline): SGHRS, YFSETQ. With V trimmed by 2 bases and J by 2 bases, 6 bases remained unmatched. The CDR3 is made up of 15 amino acids. The CDR3 loop reads CASSFTGGDPYEQYF. The DNA for the CDR3 is TGCGCCAGCAGCTTTACAGGGGGAGATCCCTACGAGCAGTACTTC.

A note on this clonotype: This could be a read error, since a much larger clone is one nucleotide away. V usage is TRBV6-1 and J usage is TRBJ2-1; TRBD2 is a possible D gene (7 bases). The CDR3 spans 15 residues. Germline V CDR1 and CDR2: MNHNS, SASEGT. DNA for the CDR3: TGTGCCGGCAGTGTAGAGGCGGGGGCAGGGAATGAGCAGTTCTTC. It codes for CAGSVEAGAGNEQFF.

Many counts were recorded for this clonotype. The gene calls are TRBV6-5 and TRBJ1-2, with 8 bases aligning to TRBD1. The CDR3 has 16 residues. CDR1 is MNHEY and CDR2 is SVGAGI in the germline V gene. Trimming removed 6 bases from V and 3 bases from J; junction bases left unmatched: 12. CDR3 bases: TGTGCCAGCAGGGCAGGGGGCGCAGGTGGTCACTATGGCTACACCTTC. Encoded protein: CASRAGGAGGHYGYTF.

This clonotype came up a few times. V is TRBV5-1 and J is TRBJ2-2; tentatively, D is TRBD1 or TRBD2 (5 bases each). Germline V CDR1 and CDR2: SGHRS, YFSETQ. Trimming stripped 7 bases from V and 2 bases from J, with 12 bases between. This CDR3 spans 14 amino acids. CDR3 sequence (DNA): TGCGCCAGCCAGTCCGGGGCAAACACCGGGGAGCTGTTTTTT. This sequence encodes CASQSGANTGELFF.

This chain links TRBV20-1 with TRBJ1-5; D may be TRBD1 (5 bases). The CDR3 totals 13 residues. CDR1 is DFQATT and CDR2 is SNEGSKA in the germline V gene (reference sequence). Trimming shortened V by 3 bases and J by 4 bases, and 10 bases separated the two germline ends. The CDR3 nucleotides read TGCAGTGCTAGTCAAGGGGCAAATCAGCCCCAGCATTTT. It codes for CSASQGANQPQHF.

This clonotype has only a few counts. The chain joins TRBV2 to TRBJ1-2, with a tentative D call TRBD1 (6 bases). V lost 7 bases and J 8 bases, leaving 14 bases between the germline ends. This CDR3 is 12 amino acids long. Germline assignment: CDR1 SNHLY and CDR2 FYNNEI. CDR3 amino acids: CASKVQGSGYTF. The DNA of the CDR3 is TGTGCCAGCAAGGTGCAGGGGAGCGGCTACACCTTC.

The rearrangement joins TRBV29-1 to TRBJ1-1; 9 nucleotides align to TRBD1. CDR3 length: 13 residues. V was clipped by 5 bases and J by 3 bases; unmatched bases: 4. Germline loops: CDR1 SQVTM, CDR2 ANQGSEA. CDR3 coding DNA: TGCAGCGTTTTACAGGGGGCGGACACTGAAGCTTTCTTT. It is translated as CSVLQGADTEAFF.

In this sample, this clonotype turned up a few times. A read error may account for a junction end that differs from germline. J is TRBJ2-7 and V is TRBV5-6; weak D call: TRBD2 (6 bases). The CDR3 totals 9 residues. Germline values: CDR1 SGHDT, CDR2 YYEEEE. CDR3 coding DNA: TGTGCCAGCAGCTGCCGGGACTCCTTC. It codes for CASSCRDSF.

The chain carries TRBV29-1 and TRBJ2-3, with TRBD2 matching over 8 bases. Germline CDR1 is SQVTM and CDR2 is ANQGSEA. Trimming took 6 bases from V and 3 from J; bases not matched to a gene: 8. The CDR3 has 14 amino acids. CDR3 DNA sequence: TGCAGCGTATGGGGAGCGGGAGCTACAGATACGCAGTATTTT. This gives the protein CSVWGAGATDTQYF.

The gene calls are TRBV5-1 and TRBJ2-7; possibly TRBD1 or TRBD2 for D (5 bases each). Trimming removed 3 bases at V and 3 bases at J, with 16 bases between. CDR3 size: 15 residues. CDR1 and CDR2 from the germline V gene are SGHRS and YFSETQ. CDR3 residues: CASSSSRGGYYEQYF. The CDR3 nucleotides read TGCGCCAGCAGCTCTTCCCGGGGCGGGTACTACGAGCAGTACTTC.

This clonotype has a single count. The V and J genes are TRBV2 and TRBJ2-7; D is unresolved. V was pared by 2 bases and J by 2 bases, with 7 bases between. The CDR3 sequence is 13 residues long. Germline loops: CDR1 SNHLY, CDR2 FYNNEI. The CDR3 nucleotides are TGTGCCAGCAGTGAAAAGTTCACCTACGAGCAGTACTTC. This gives the protein CASSEKFTYEQYF. The complete variable domain, with remaining parts taken from reference TRBV2 and TRBJ2-7, reads EPEVTQTPSHQVTQMGQEVILRCVPISNHLYFYWYRQILGQKVEFLVSFYNNEISEKSEIFDDQFSVERPDGSNFTLKIRSTKLEDSAMYFCASSEKFTYEQYFGPGTRLTVT.

V is TRBV2 and J is TRBJ1-4; weak D call: TRBD1 (6 bases). The germline V and J ends were trimmed by 4 bases and 10 bases, with 13 bases remaining between them. The CDR3 covers 13 residues. CDR1 and CDR2 (germline): SNHLY, FYNNEI. CDR3 in amino acids: CASSAQGVGKLFF. The CDR3 nucleotides read TGTGCCAGCAGTGCACAGGGAGTAGGAAAACTGTTTTTT.

V usage is TRBV20-1 and J usage is TRBJ1-6; D remains unclear. Deletions cut 7 bases from V and 9 bases from J, with 16 bases between. Germline lookup yields CDR1 DFQATT and CDR2 SNEGSKA (reference sequence). The CDR3 length is 13 residues. This CDR3 reads CSVRGAGSSPLHF. CDR3 nucleotides: TGCAGTGTTCGGGGAGCGGGGAGTTCACCCCTCCACTTT.

The table lists this clonotype with a few counts. Possible read error: a much larger clone is one base away. This chain uses TRBV6-5 with TRBJ1-6, with no clear D. Per the germline V gene, CDR1 is MNHEY and CDR2 is SVGAGI. Trimming cost V 7 bases and J 0 bases, with 7 bases left between them. The CDR3 has 14 residues. CDR3 amino acids: CASIPSSYNSPLHF. The CDR3 DNA follows: TGTGCCAGCATACCGAGCTCCTATAATTCACCCCTCCACTTT.

The J gene is TRBJ2-1, the V gene TRBV5-4; D is unresolved. The CDR3 is made up of 12 amino acids. CDR1 SGHNT and CDR2 YYREEE come from the germline V gene (reference sequence). The V end lost 1 base, the J end lost 9 bases, and 8 bases lay between the germline ends. CDR3 in DNA: TGTGCCAGCAGCTTGCTGAGAGCTGAGCAGTTCTTC. Its protein is CASSLLRAEQFF.

The table lists this clonotype with a few counts. This chain connects TRBV30 to TRBJ1-1, with D perhaps matching TRBD1 (5 bases). Germline values: CDR1 GTSNPN, CDR2 SVGIG (reference sequence). The CDR3 runs to 14 residues. Trimming shortened V by 1 base and J by 4 bases, and 13 bases separated the two germline ends. The CDR3 sequence: CAWSGWGVSTEAFF. The CDR3 region has the DNA TGTGCCTGGAGTGGATGGGGGGTTTCCACTGAAGCTTTCTTT.

This clonotype was seen many times. The V call is TRBV20-1, the J call TRBJ1-4; TRBD1 is a possible D gene (5 bases). V was trimmed by 3 bases and J by 8 bases, leaving 10 bases between them. This CDR3 has 12 residues. The germline CDR1 and CDR2 sequences are DFQATT and SNEGSKA (reference sequence). The CDR3 DNA sequence: TGCAGTGCTAGGACAGCGAACGAAAAACTGTTTTTT. Translation gives CSARTANEKLFF.

This clonotype has just a few counts. The chain uses TRBV6-5 and TRBJ2-3, with a possible D match to TRBD2 (7 bases). The CDR3 has 13 amino acids. The V end was cut by 8 bases, the J end by 2 bases, with 11 bases between. Germline CDR1 is MNHEY and CDR2 is SVGAGI. CDR3 DNA sequence: TGTGCCAGCGCGGGGGCGAACACAGATACGCAGTATTTT. Protein: CASAGANTDTQYF.

Of note for this clonotype: One end of the junction is discordant with germline, which a read error may explain. This chain uses TRBV5-1 with TRBJ1-6, with no clear D. This CDR3 contains 15 residues. CDR1 SGHRS and CDR2 YFSETQ come from the germline V gene. In DNA form, the CDR3 reads TGCGCCAGCACCACAACCGGGCGTTATAACTCACCCCTCCACTTT. Translated: CASTTTGRYNSPLHF.